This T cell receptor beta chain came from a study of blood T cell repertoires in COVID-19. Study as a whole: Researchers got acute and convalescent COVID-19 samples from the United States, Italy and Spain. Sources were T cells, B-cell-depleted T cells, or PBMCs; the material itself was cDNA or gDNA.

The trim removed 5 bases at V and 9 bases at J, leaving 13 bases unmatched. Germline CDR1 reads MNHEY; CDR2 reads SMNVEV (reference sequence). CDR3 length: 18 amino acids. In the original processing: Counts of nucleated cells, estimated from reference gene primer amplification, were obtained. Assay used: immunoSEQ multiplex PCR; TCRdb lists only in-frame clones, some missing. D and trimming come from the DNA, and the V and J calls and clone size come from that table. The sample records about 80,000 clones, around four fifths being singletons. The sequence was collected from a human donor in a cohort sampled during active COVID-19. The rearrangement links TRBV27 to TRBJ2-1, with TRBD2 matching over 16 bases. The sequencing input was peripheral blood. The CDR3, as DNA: TGTGCCAGCAGTCCAGGGACTAGCGGGAGGGCCAGGGTCTTTGAGCAGTTCTTC. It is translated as CASSPGTSGRARVFEQFF.